Presented here are 9 T cell receptor beta chains from one specimen sequenced in a study of cytomegalovirus exposure and HLA in healthy donors. The study ran its PCR with 60 Vbeta and 13 Jbeta primers. Using immunoSEQ multiplex PCR, the repertoire was profiled, and TCRdb retains in-frame clones only, with some absent. Here the sample spans approximately 130,000 clones, roughly 73% being singletons. Sequencing was carried out using PBMCs. The origin of the receptors is a male donor in good health and CMV-seronegative.

The chain links TRBV6-6 to TRBJ2-7; 8 bases map to TRBD2. The J segment lost 7 bases and the V segment lost 5 bases, leaving 10 bases of the junction unmatched. This CDR3 contains 14 residues. CDR1 MNHNY and CDR2 SVGAGI come from the germline V gene (reference sequence). For the CDR3, the DNA is TGTGCCAGCAGTGTGGATGGCGGGGGGTGGGAGCAGTACTTC. Residues: CASSVDGGGWEQYF.

This clone was recorded only once. The V and J genes are TRBV5-1 and TRBJ2-5, with 10 bases aligning to TRBD2. The CDR3 extends over 16 amino acids. With 0 bases clipped from V and 11 bases from J, the junction kept 13 bases outside the gene matches. Germline CDR1 is SGHRS and CDR2 is YFSETQ. DNA of the CDR3: TGCGCCAGCAGCTTGGCCCAGCGGGGGGGCCGTGGGGAGCAGTACTTC. Encoded protein: CASSLAQRGGRGEQYF.

This clone was counted a few times. The chain has TRBV6-5 and TRBJ1-2, with 8 bases fitting TRBD1. CDR1 MNHEY and CDR2 SVGAGI come from the germline V gene. The J segment lost 3 bases and the V segment lost 5 bases, leaving 8 bases of the junction unmatched. This CDR3 is built from 15 residues. Written as DNA, the CDR3 is TGTGCCAGCAGTAGAGGACAGGGATATGACTATGGCTACACCTTC. It specifies CASSRGQGYDYGYTF.

This sequence joins TRBV5-6 and TRBJ2-1, with 8 bases lining up with TRBD1. Germline CDR1 and CDR2: SGHDT and YYEEEE. This CDR3 has 16 amino acids. V dropped 0 bases and J dropped 6; count of bases not matched to a gene: 8. CDR3 sequence (DNA): TGTGCCAGCAGCTTGGTCGGGACAGGTGTAGGCAATGAGCAGTTCTTC. This codes for CASSLVGTGVGNEQFF.

V is TRBV19 and J is TRBJ2-3, with a weak D call TRBD2 (5 bases). Looked up from germline, CDR1 is LNHDA and CDR2 is SQIVND (reference sequence). V lost 6 bases, J lost 6 bases, and 10 bases lay in between. This CDR3 contains 12 residues. The CDR3 is CASRPTGDTQYF. The CDR3 nucleotides are TGTGCCAGTAGACCAACGGGGGATACGCAGTATTTT.

The chain couples TRBV5-1 to TRBJ1-2; maybe TRBD1 (6 bases). The CDR3 has 15 amino acids. Trimming stripped 4 bases from V and 2 bases from J, with 15 bases between. CDR1 is SGHRS and CDR2 is YFSETQ in the germline V gene. In DNA form, the CDR3 reads TGCGCCAGCAGCCCGGGACAAGGGATCAACTATGGCTACACCTTC. The encoded protein is CASSPGQGINYGYTF.

This clone occurred once. The J gene is TRBJ1-2, the V gene TRBV9; 8 bases fit TRBD1. Germline lookup yields CDR1 SGDLS and CDR2 YYNGEE. CDR3 length equals 12 residues. Trimming took 2 bases from V and 7 from J; bases not matched to a gene: 1. The CDR3 loop reads CASSVTGVGYTF. In DNA form, the CDR3 reads TGTGCCAGCAGCGTGACAGGGGTTGGCTACACCTTC.

J is TRBJ2-5 and V is TRBV5-1; D is ambiguous. CDR1 is SGHRS, CDR2 YFSETQ, per germline. V was cut by 0 bases and J by 5 bases, with 11 bases left in between. The CDR3 consists of 14 residues. CDR3 sequence reads: CASSLDPGRETQYF. CDR3 nucleotides: TGCGCCAGCAGCTTGGATCCAGGCCGGGAGACCCAGTACTTC.

J is TRBJ1-3 and V is TRBV6-5; D may be TRBD1 (5 bases). This CDR3 spans 13 amino acids. V lost 9 bases and J lost 3, with 12 bases in between. From germline, CDR1 is MNHEY and CDR2 SVGAGI. DNA of the CDR3: TGTGCCAGTCGGGAGAGGGGTGGAAACACCATATATTTT. As protein: CASRERGGNTIYF.